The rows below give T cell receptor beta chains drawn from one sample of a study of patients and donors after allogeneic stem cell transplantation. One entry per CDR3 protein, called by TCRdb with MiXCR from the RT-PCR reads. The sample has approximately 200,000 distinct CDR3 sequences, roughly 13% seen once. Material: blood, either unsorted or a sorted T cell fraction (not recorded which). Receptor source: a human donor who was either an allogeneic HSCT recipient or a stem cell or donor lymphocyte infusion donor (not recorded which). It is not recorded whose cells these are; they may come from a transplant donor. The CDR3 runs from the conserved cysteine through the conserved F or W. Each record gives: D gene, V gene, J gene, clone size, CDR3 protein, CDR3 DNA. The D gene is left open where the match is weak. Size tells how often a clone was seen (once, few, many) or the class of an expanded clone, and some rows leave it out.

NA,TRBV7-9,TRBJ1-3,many,CASSSYTGSGNTIYF,TGTGCCAGCAGCTCCTACACCGGCTCTGGAAACACCATATATTTT
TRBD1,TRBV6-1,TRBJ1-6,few,CASSGDRWDNSPLHF,TGTGCCAGCAGTGGGGACAGGTGGGATAATTCACCCCTCCACTTT
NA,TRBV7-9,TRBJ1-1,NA,CASSNRFTEAFF,TGTGCCAGCAGCAACCGATTCACTGAAGCTTTCTTT
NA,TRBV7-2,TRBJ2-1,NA,CASSLGTLSYNEQFF,TGTGCCAGCAGCTTAGGGACTCTCTCCTACAATGAGCAGTTCTTC
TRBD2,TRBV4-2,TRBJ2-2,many,CASKLEASGANTGELFF,TGTGCCAGCAAACTCGAGGCTAGCGGCGCGAACACCGGGGAGCTGTTTTTT
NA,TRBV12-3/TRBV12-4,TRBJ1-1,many,CASKLEGLNTEAFF,TGTGCCAGCAAGTTAGAGGGGCTGAACACTGAAGCTTTCTTT
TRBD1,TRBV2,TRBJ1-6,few,CASAGTGNSPLHF,TGTGCCAGCGCCGGGACAGGAAATTCACCCCTCCACTTT
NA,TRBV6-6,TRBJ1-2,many,CASSYSIGYGYTF,TGTGCCAGCAGTTACTCGATCGGCTATGGCTACACCTTC
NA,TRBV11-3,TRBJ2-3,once,CASSLGPNTQYF,TGTGCCAGCAGCTTGGGGCCAAATACGCAGTATTTT
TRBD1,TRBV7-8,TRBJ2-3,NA,CASSLVTGGMTDTQYF,TGTGCCAGCAGCTTAGTAACAGGGGGCATGACAGATACGCAGTATTTT
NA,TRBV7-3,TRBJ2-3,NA,CASSSPDSRTDTQYF,TGTGCCAGCAGCTCGCCGGATTCCCGCACAGATACGCAGTATTTT
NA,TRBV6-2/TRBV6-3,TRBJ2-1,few,CASSYTDPAGPPAFF,TGTGCCAGCAGTTACACAGATCCTGCGGGACCCCCGGCGTTCTTC
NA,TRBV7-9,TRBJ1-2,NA,CASSPDPRGGYGYTF,TGTGCCAGCAGCCCGGACCCAAGAGGGGGTTATGGCTACACCTTC
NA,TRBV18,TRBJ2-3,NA,CASSPPLSDTQYF,TGTGCCAGCTCACCACCGTTGTCAGATACGCAGTATTTT
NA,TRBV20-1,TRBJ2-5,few,CSARRGEYQETQYF,TGCAGTGCTAGGCGCGGCGAATACCAAGAGACCCAGTACTTC
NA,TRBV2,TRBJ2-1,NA,CASQDPFGEQFF,TGTGCCAGCCAAGACCCGTTTGGTGAGCAGTTCTTC
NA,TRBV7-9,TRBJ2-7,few,CASSPRGPYEQYF,TGTGCCAGCAGCCCTCGAGGGCCGTACGAGCAGTACTTC
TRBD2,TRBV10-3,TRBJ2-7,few,CAIREAREGPEQYF,TGTGCCATCAGGGAAGCGCGGGAGGGCCCCGAGCAGTACTTC
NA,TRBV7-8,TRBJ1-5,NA,CASSFEGRVGQPQHF,TGTGCCAGCAGCTTCGAAGGACGCGTGGGGCAGCCCCAGCATTTT
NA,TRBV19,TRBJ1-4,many,CASSIPGEKLFF,TGTGCCAGTAGTATACCTGGAGAAAAACTGTTTTTT
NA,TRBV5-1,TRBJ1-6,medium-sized,CASSLVAGPTNSPLHF,TGCGCCAGCAGCTTGGTGGCGGGACCGACGAATTCACCCCTCCACTTT
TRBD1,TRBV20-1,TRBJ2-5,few,CSASQGQGATQYF,TGCAGTGCTAGCCAAGGACAGGGAGCGACCCAGTACTTC
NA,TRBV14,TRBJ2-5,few,CASSQYGTLKGETQYF,TGTGCCAGCAGCCAATACGGGACACTAAAAGGGGAGACCCAGTACTTC
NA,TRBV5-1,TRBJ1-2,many,CASSFTDSGYGYTF,TGCGCCAGCAGCTTTACTGACAGCGGCTATGGCTACACCTTC
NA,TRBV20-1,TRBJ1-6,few,CSARDWAAPSSYNSPLHF,TGCAGTGCTAGAGATTGGGCAGCGCCCAGCTCCTATAATTCACCCCTCCACTTT
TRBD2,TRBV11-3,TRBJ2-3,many,CASSPGGGATDTQYF,TGTGCCAGCAGCCCCGGCGGGGGGGCGACAGATACGCAGTATTTT
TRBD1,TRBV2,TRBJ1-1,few,CASRPDRGLVVSTEAFF,TGTGCCAGCAGACCGGACAGGGGGCTAGTTGTGAGCACTGAAGCTTTCTTT
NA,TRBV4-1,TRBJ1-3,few,CASSQGPRTGTAGNTIYF,TGCGCCAGCAGCCAGGGGCCGAGAACAGGTACCGCTGGAAACACCATATATTTT
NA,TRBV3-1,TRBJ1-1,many,CASSQGRGRFRRDEAFF,TGTGCCAGCAGCCAAGGGAGAGGACGCTTCCGCCGGGATGAAGCTTTCTTT
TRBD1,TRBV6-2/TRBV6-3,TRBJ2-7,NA,CASSYTGQASTKQYF,TGTGCCAGCAGTTATACGGGACAGGCTTCAACTAAGCAGTACTTC
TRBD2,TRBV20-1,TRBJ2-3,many,CSAITSGRVPDTQYF,TGCAGTGCTATCACTAGCGGGAGAGTCCCAGATACGCAGTATTTT
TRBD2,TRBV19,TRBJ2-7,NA,CATQEQGLAGQLVYEQYF,TGTGCCACCCAAGAACAGGGACTAGCGGGACAACTTGTTTACGAGCAGTACTTC
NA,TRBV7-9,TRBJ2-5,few,CASSPDPPGQETQYF,TGTGCCAGCAGCCCAGACCCGCCAGGTCAAGAGACCCAGTACTTC
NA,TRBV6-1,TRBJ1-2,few,CASRRTQGLISNYGYTF,TGTGCCAGCAGACGCACCCAGGGACTAATATCTAACTATGGCTACACCTTC
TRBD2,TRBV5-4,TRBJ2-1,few,CASSFGLAGESNEQFF,TGTGCCAGCAGCTTCGGGTTAGCGGGGGAGAGCAATGAGCAGTTCTTC
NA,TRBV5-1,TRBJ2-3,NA,CASSFGRVTDTQYF,TGCGCCAGCAGCTTCGGTCGGGTAACAGATACGCAGTATTTT
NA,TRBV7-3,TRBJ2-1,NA,CASSLMGSSYNEQFF,TGTGCCAGCAGCTTAATGGGGAGCTCCTACAATGAGCAGTTCTTC
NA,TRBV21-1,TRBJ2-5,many,CASRIRMVPPSETQYF,TGTGCCAGCAGAATCCGCATGGTCCCACCGTCGGAGACCCAGTACTTC
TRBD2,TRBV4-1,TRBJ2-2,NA,CASSQGLLAGGTGELFF,TGCGCCAGCAGCCAAGGTCTTCTAGCGGGAGGGACCGGGGAGCTGTTTTTT
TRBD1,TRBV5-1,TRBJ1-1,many,CASRFGTGTTEAFF,TGCGCCAGCAGATTTGGGACAGGGACCACTGAAGCTTTCTTT
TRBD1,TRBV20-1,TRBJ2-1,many,CSARRQGNEQFF,TGCAGTGCTCGAAGACAGGGAAATGAGCAGTTCTTC
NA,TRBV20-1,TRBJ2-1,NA,CSATGTWGQDEQFF,TGCAGTGCCACCGGGACGTGGGGGCAGGATGAGCAGTTCTTC
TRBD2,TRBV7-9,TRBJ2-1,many,CAILAGAYNEQFF,TGTGCCATATTAGCGGGAGCCTACAATGAGCAGTTCTTC
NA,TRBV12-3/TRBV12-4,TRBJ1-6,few,CASSLTRENSPLHF,TGTGCCAGCAGTTTAACCAGGGAAAATTCACCCCTCCACTTT
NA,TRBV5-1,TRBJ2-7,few,CASSFTRPSSYEQYF,TGCGCCAGCAGCTTCACTCGCCCGAGCTCCTACGAGCAGTACTTC
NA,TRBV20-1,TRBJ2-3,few,CSARESGDTDTQYF,TGCAGTGCTAGAGAGTCGGGTGACACAGATACGCAGTATTTT
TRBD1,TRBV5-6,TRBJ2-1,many,CASSLWQGAPNSYNEQFF,TGTGCCAGCAGCTTATGGCAGGGGGCCCCAAACTCCTACAATGAGCAGTTCTTC
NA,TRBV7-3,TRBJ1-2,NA,CASSPILGYGYTF,TGTGCCAGCAGCCCCATCTTGGGCTATGGCTACACCTTC
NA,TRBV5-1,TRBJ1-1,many,CASSLGTAWGTEAFF,TGCGCCAGCAGCTTGGGGACAGCCTGGGGCACTGAAGCTTTCTTT
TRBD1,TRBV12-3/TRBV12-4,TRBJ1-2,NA,CASSLSGGGYTF,TGTGCCAGCAGTTTATCAGGGGGCGGCTACACCTTC
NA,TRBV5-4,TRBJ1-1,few,CASSSSGLKNTEAFF,TGTGCCAGCAGCTCCTCGGGCCTTAAGAACACTGAAGCTTTCTTT
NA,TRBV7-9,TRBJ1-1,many,CASSRYQEANTEAFF,TGTGCCAGCAGCCGGTACCAGGAAGCGAACACTGAAGCTTTCTTT
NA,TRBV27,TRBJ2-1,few,CASSLQDRFFYREQFF,TGTGCCAGCAGTTTACAAGACAGGTTCTTTTATCGGGAGCAGTTCTTC
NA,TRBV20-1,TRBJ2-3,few,CSASGGGASDMQYF,TGCAGTGCTAGTGGTGGGGGGGCCTCAGATATGCAGTATTTT
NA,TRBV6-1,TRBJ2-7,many,CASSERQGPSYEQYF,TGTGCCAGCAGTGAAAGGCAGGGGCCATCCTACGAGCAGTACTTC